A single sample gave rise to the 25 T cell receptor beta chains below, sequenced in a study of cytomegalovirus exposure and HLA in healthy donors. PCR involved 60 Vbeta and 13 Jbeta primers. Assay: immunoSEQ multiplex PCR; the TCRdb copy retains only in-frame clones and omits some. The table has roughly 200,000 clones, 77% seen once. The sequencing input was PBMCs. The receptor set was obtained from a woman aged 55-75 years in good health and CMV-seropositive.

J is TRBJ2-2 and V is TRBV6-1, with 9 bases identical to TRBD2. The CDR3 is 17 amino acids. Germline-derived CDR1 and CDR2 are MNHNS and SASEGT. After removal of 4 bases from V and 1 base from J, the junction contained 7 bases not matched to a gene. The CDR3 loop reads CASSATVRGGNTGELFF. The CDR3 DNA reads as TGTGCCAGCAGTGCCACTGTGCGGGGGGGGAACACCGGGGAGCTGTTTTTT.

This clone has just a few counts. This chain connects TRBV5-4 to TRBJ1-5; perhaps TRBD1 as D (5 bases). Per the germline V gene, CDR1 is SGHNT and CDR2 is YYREEE (reference sequence). This CDR3 spans 12 amino acids. V was trimmed by 10 bases and J by 3 bases, leaving 11 bases between them. The CDR3 here is CAWGGTNQPQHF. In DNA form, the CDR3 reads TGTGCCTGGGGCGGAACCAATCAGCCCCAGCATTTT.

The rearrangement links TRBV5-1 to TRBJ1-1; 8 bases are shared with TRBD1. CDR3 length: 15 amino acids. Per germline, CDR1 SGHRS and CDR2 YFSETQ. V trimming: 3 bases; J trimming: 0 bases; junction bases outside the gene matches: 4. This chain's CDR3 is CASSSQGALNTEAFF. The CDR3 DNA sequence: TGCGCCAGCAGCTCCCAGGGGGCCTTGAACACTGAAGCTTTCTTT.

A word on this clone: One end of the junction varies from germline; a read error may be responsible. This chain joins TRBV7-9 and TRBJ2-3, with 10 positions matching TRBD2. The germline gives CDR1 SEHNR, CDR2 FQNEAQ (reference sequence). This CDR3 region has 14 residues. The CDR3: CSSILAGVPDTQYF. The CDR3, as DNA: TGTTCCAGCATCCTAGCGGGAGTACCAGATACGCAGTATTTT.

This chain uses TRBV19 with TRBJ2-1, with D hard to call. Germline-derived CDR1 and CDR2 are LNHDA and SQIVND (reference sequence). The CDR3 runs to 14 residues. The V end was cut by 3 bases, the J end by 6 bases, with 12 bases between. Here the CDR3 reads CASSMAVTSNEQFF. CDR3 sequence (DNA): TGTGCCAGTAGTATGGCGGTGACGTCCAATGAGCAGTTCTTC.

For the CDR3, the DNA is TGTGCCAGCAGTTCCACCCCGGGTTACGAGCAGTACTTC. This sequence encodes CASSSTPGYEQYF. The chain combines TRBV28 with TRBJ2-7; D ambiguous. Germline V CDR1 and CDR2: MDHEN, SYDVKM. The germline V and J ends were trimmed by 4 bases and 4 bases, with 11 bases remaining between them. The CDR3 runs to 13 residues.

This chain links TRBV6-6 with TRBJ1-1, with 7 bases aligning to TRBD1. In germline, CDR1 is MNHNY, CDR2 SVGAGI (reference sequence). This CDR3 is 14 amino acids long. The V gene end was trimmed by 5 bases and the J gene end by 1 base; junction bases not matched to a gene: 4. The CDR3 region is CASSPYRGNTEAFF. CDR3 nucleotide sequence: TGTGCCAGCAGTCCCTACAGGGGGAACACTGAAGCTTTCTTT.

V and J are TRBV5-1 and TRBJ2-7; 7 bases line up with TRBD1. Germline CDR1 reads SGHRS; CDR2 reads YFSETQ. This CDR3 has 15 amino acids. V dropped 2 bases and J dropped 0; count of bases not matched to a gene: 5. For the CDR3, the DNA is TGCGCCAGCAGCTTTAGTACAGGGGACTCCTACGAGCAGTACTTC. Encoded protein: CASSFSTGDSYEQYF.

This clone appeared a few times. The genes are TRBV2 and TRBJ1-4; D is possibly TRBD1 (6 bases). V lost 6 bases, J lost 0 bases, and 20 bases lay in between. The CDR3 has 18 residues. Germline CDR1 and CDR2: SNHLY and FYNNEI. The CDR3 reads CASRRTRGPLATNEKLFF. CDR3 bases: TGTGCCAGCAGAAGAACCAGGGGCCCACTTGCAACTAATGAAAAACTGTTTTTT. Based on the CDR3 plus reference TRBV2 and TRBJ1-4, the full variable domain is EPEVTQTPSHQVTQMGQEVILRCVPISNHLYFYWYRQILGQKVEFLVSFYNNEISEKSEIFDDQFSVERPDGSNFTLKIRSTKLEDSAMYFCASRRTRGPLATNEKLFFGSGTQLSVL.

This CDR3 reads CASSLWADYTQYF. The CDR3 coding sequence is TGCGCCAGCAGCCTATGGGCAGATTACACCCAGTACTTC. The V gene is TRBV5-1, the J gene TRBJ2-5; D is undetermined. The length of the CDR3 is 13 residues. Germline V lookup: CDR1 SGHRS, CDR2 YFSETQ. V was pared by 4 bases and J by 8 bases, with 15 bases between.

V gene TRBV28 combines with J gene TRBJ2-5; 8 positions match TRBD2. J lost 5 bases, V lost 7 bases, and 9 bases had no gene match. The CDR3 runs 14 residues. The germline V gene has CDR1 MDHEN and CDR2 SYDVKM. The DNA for the CDR3 is TGTGCCAGCATGCCCGGAGCGGGGGTCGAGACCCAGTACTTC. Translating it yields CASMPGAGVETQYF.

This sequence joins TRBV9 and TRBJ2-1, with 7 bases identical to TRBD2. The germline V gene encodes CDR1 SGDLS and CDR2 YYNGEE. The CDR3 spans 15 residues. Trimming cost V 0 bases and J 3 bases; bases outside gene matches: 3. CDR3 nucleotides: TGTGCCAGCAGCGTAGATAGCGGGCGCTACAATGAGCAGTTCTTC. This gives the protein CASSVDSGRYNEQFF.

The chain joins TRBV29-1 to TRBJ2-5, with D possibly matching TRBD1 (6 bases). The assigned J gene may be wrong: the sequence end matches TRBJ2-7 better. The germline gives CDR1 SQVTM, CDR2 ANQGSEA. The CDR3 runs 13 residues. For the CDR3, the DNA is TGCAGCGTTGTGGCAGGGGCCCTTTACGAGCAGTACTTC. Residues: CSVVAGALYEQYF.

The chain has TRBV5-1 and TRBJ1-1, with D unresolved. V lost 4 bases, J lost 1 base, and 8 bases lay in between. Per the germline V gene, CDR1 is SGHRS and CDR2 is YFSETQ. There are 13 residues in the CDR3. The CDR3 nucleotides are TGCGCCAGCAGCGAAGACACGAACACTGAAGCTTTCTTT. Translation gives CASSEDTNTEAFF.

The chain combines TRBV7-9 with TRBJ2-3, with 7 bases identical to TRBD1. CDR3 length: 15 amino acids. The germline V gene encodes CDR1 SEHNR and CDR2 FQNEAQ (reference sequence). The V segment lost 5 bases and the J segment 4 bases; nucleotides outside the gene matches: 9. This CDR3 is CASSRDSPTSDTQYF. The DNA of the CDR3 is TGTGCCAGCAGCCGGGACAGCCCCACGTCAGATACGCAGTATTTT.

Worth noting for this clone: Other DNA sequences in this sample translate to the same CDR3. CDR3: CASSSGTTNTGELFF. CDR3 DNA: TGTGCCAGCAGCTCAGGAACCACGAACACCGGGGAGCTGTTTTTT. This chain links TRBV11-3 with TRBJ2-2; D is undetermined. V lost 4 bases and J 0 bases, leaving 9 bases between the germline ends. CDR1 is SGHNT, CDR2 YENEEA, per germline. The CDR3 spans 15 residues.

The V call is TRBV5-1, the J call TRBJ2-7; 7 bases are a match to TRBD1. V lost 0 bases and J lost 5; bases outside the gene matches: 11. Per the germline V gene, CDR1 is SGHRS and CDR2 is YFSETQ. The CDR3 extends over 16 amino acids. The CDR3 is CASSLVGGTVPDEQYF. CDR3 in DNA: TGCGCCAGCAGCTTGGTAGGTGGGACAGTCCCGGACGAGCAGTACTTC.

The chain joins TRBV4-2 to TRBJ2-3; the match to TRBD2 covers 8 bases. Germline V gene lookup returns CDR1 LGHNA and CDR2 YNFKEQ. With V trimmed by 1 base and J by 4 bases, 10 bases remained unmatched. The CDR3 runs to 17 residues. CDR3 region: CASSQAAGGQRADTQYF. CDR3 bases: TGTGCCAGCAGCCAAGCTGCGGGGGGCCAGAGGGCAGATACGCAGTATTTT.

The chain employs TRBV14 and TRBJ2-5, with a possible D match to TRBD1 (5 bases). This CDR3 region has 13 residues. CDR1 and CDR2 (germline): SGHDN, FVKESK. The V and J ends lost 4 bases and 1 base respectively, with 7 bases between them. The DNA of the CDR3 is TGTGCCAGCAGCCTAGGGGTCCAAGAGACCCAGTACTTC. It codes for CASSLGVQETQYF.

This chain connects TRBV30 to TRBJ2-5; possible D gene TRBD2, 5 bases. The CDR3 runs 12 residues. Germline values: CDR1 GTSNPN, CDR2 SVGIG (reference sequence). The V and J ends lost 8 bases and 5 bases respectively, with 15 bases between them. The CDR3 protein is CAGRTSAETQYF. CDR3 nucleotides: TGTGCCGGGCGGACTTCGGCGGAGACCCAGTACTTC.

The chain combines TRBV6-5 with TRBJ2-7; 11 nucleotides align to TRBD2. Germline lookup yields CDR1 MNHEY and CDR2 SVGAGI. This CDR3 is built from 15 residues. The V gene end was trimmed by 6 bases and the J gene end by 0 bases; junction bases not matched to a gene: 4. In nucleotides, the CDR3 is TGTGCCAGCAGAGCCGGGACTAGCGGCTCCTACGAGCAGTACTTC. It encodes CASRAGTSGSYEQYF.

The rearrangement links TRBV10-3 to TRBJ2-1; 9 nucleotides line up with TRBD2. The germline V gene encodes CDR1 ENHRY and CDR2 SYGVKD. This CDR3 region has 15 residues. V shed 4 bases, J shed 2 bases, and the junction held 3 bases outside the gene matches. The CDR3 DNA sequence: TGTGCCATCAGTGGGGCTAGCGGGGCCTACAATGAGCAGTTCTTC. Translated, it gives CAISGASGAYNEQFF.

The chain combines TRBV6-1 with TRBJ1-2; D gene uncertain. This CDR3 is built from 10 residues. V lost 8 bases to trimming and J lost 4 bases, with 5 bases between them. Germline CDR1 reads MNHNS; CDR2 reads SASEGT. The CDR3 DNA is TGTGCCAGCGGCCTCTATGGCTACACCTTC. It is translated as CASGLYGYTF.

The rearrangement links TRBV11-3 to TRBJ2-7, with D hard to call. CDR1 and CDR2 (germline): SGHNT, YENEEA. Trimming left V 5 bases short and J 5 bases short, with 13 bases between. The CDR3 has 13 residues. The CDR3 region has the DNA TGTGCCAGCAGCCGAGGAAGCCCCCACGAGCAGTACTTC. Protein sequence: CASSRGSPHEQYF.

The chain is built from TRBV5-1 and TRBJ2-3; weak D call: TRBD1 (6 bases). V lost 5 bases, J lost 3 bases, and 10 bases lay in between. CDR1 is SGHRS and CDR2 is YFSETQ in the germline V gene. The CDR3 contains 13 residues. The CDR3 sequence is CASRLQGTDTQYF. The CDR3, as DNA: TGCGCCAGCAGATTACAGGGAACAGATACGCAGTATTTT.